Reported below is one T cell receptor beta chain. Antigen specificity is unknown. Sample-barcoded 5' priming and a J-beta primer mix drove a second PCR of about 6 to 12 cycles. The template-switch adaptor, which had 12 random nucleotides, put a tag on each cDNA molecule. MiXCR was run by TCRdb on the 5' RACE reads, yielding one entry per CDR3 protein. The sample has 2 million or so distinct CDR3 sequences; approximately 50% are singletons. The sample belongs to a study of blood T cells in healthy people across ages. Study background: Roughly one uniquely barcoded beta molecule per two T cells was captured.

General study results and limits: It was not possible, with unsorted PBMCs, to conclusively compare naive and antigen-experienced cells. Unknown CMV status may confound age-related changes in expanded clones.

The receptor was isolated from a woman aged 40 to 50 in good health. The sample consisted of blood.

The CDR3 protein is CASSSGGDIPNEQFF. The CDR3, as DNA: TGTGCCAGCAGCTCCGGGGGGGACATCCCGAATGAGCAGTTCTTC. The chain uses TRBV5-5 and TRBJ2-1; 8 nucleotides agree with TRBD2. CDR1 and CDR2 from the germline V gene are SGHKS and YYEKEE (reference sequence). Trimming removed 3 bases from V and 7 bases from J; junction bases left unmatched: 9. This CDR3 is built from 15 residues.